The rows below give T cell receptor beta chains drawn from one sample of a study of T-cell memory formation after mild COVID-19. TCRdb reprocessed the 5' RACE reads with MiXCR, giving one entry per CDR3 protein. The sample holds some 450,000 distinct CDR3 sequences, 15% to 20% seen once. The material sequenced was PBMCs or a T cell subset sorted from them (not recorded which). The receptor source for this set is an adult woman who had mild COVID-19 (a few samples of this study predate the infection). Cell type and time point are not known. Each CDR3 is given with its conserved first and last residue. The order of the fields is clone size, V gene, D gene, J gene, CDR3 DNA, CDR3 protein. D genes are given only for firm matches. Clone size is not always given. Where it is, it says once, few, many or a class for expanded clones.

size: -; V: TRBV7-9; D: -; J: TRBJ2-7; DNA: TGTGCCAGCAGCTTTTTTCCGGCCAGCTCCTACGAGCAGTACTTC; CDR3: CASSFFPASSYEQYF
size: few; V: TRBV4-1; D: -; J: TRBJ2-5; DNA: TGCGCCAGCAGTACCCCTGCGGGTTGGTTGGAGACCCAGTACTTC; CDR3: CASSTPAGWLETQYF
size: -; V: TRBV28; D: -; J: TRBJ2-2; DNA: TGTGCCAGCAGTTCGGCAGGGAACACCGGGGAGCTGTTTTTT; CDR3: CASSSAGNTGELFF
size: once; V: TRBV2; D: TRBD2; J: TRBJ2-5; DNA: TGTGCCAGCAGTGCCGGGGGGGCTGAAGAGACCCAGTACTTC; CDR3: CASSAGGAEETQYF
size: -; V: TRBV7-9; D: -; J: TRBJ1-5; DNA: TGTGCCAGCAGCTCCAACATACCCAATCAGCCCCAGCATTTT; CDR3: CASSSNIPNQPQHF
size: -; V: TRBV12-3/TRBV12-4; D: TRBD1; J: TRBJ1-3; DNA: TGTGCCAGCAGCCAGACAGGGTCCTCTGGAAACACCATATATTTT; CDR3: CASSQTGSSGNTIYF
size: -; V: TRBV2; D: -; J: TRBJ2-3; DNA: TGTGCCAGCACTCTGGGTTTCACCGAAGATACGCAGTATTTT; CDR3: CASTLGFTEDTQYF
size: many; V: TRBV5-5; D: TRBD1; J: TRBJ2-2; DNA: TGTGCCAGCAGCGTGGGACAGGGATTCACCGGGGAGCTGTTTTTT; CDR3: CASSVGQGFTGELFF
size: -; V: TRBV24-1; D: -; J: TRBJ1-1; DNA: TGTGCCACCAGTGATTCGCGACAACCCCGGGGGACTGAAGCTTTCTTT; CDR3: CATSDSRQPRGTEAFF
size: -; V: TRBV4-3; D: TRBD1; J: TRBJ1-1; DNA: TGCGCCAGCAGCCAGCGGACAGGGCTGAACACTGAAGCTTTCTTT; CDR3: CASSQRTGLNTEAFF